This TCR beta chain was identified in a study of memory CD4+ T cells and cytomegalovirus serostatus (dated by TCRdb to about 2019). In the study overall: The cohort comprised about 33 healthy Belgian adults, 9 CMV seropositive and 24 CMV seronegative. To replicate a published TCR-based CMV serostatus classifier, the researchers sequenced the CD4+ memory TCRbeta repertoires of a Belgian cohort whose cytomegalovirus serostatus was known. The research as a whole found: Among the 150 to 200 previously reported CMV-associated TCRbeta sequences, 67 showed up in the CD4+ memory repertoires, with each one found in between one and five individuals. CMV serostatus prediction reached a median bootstrapped AUC of approximately 0.96 with the original framework and about 0.91 with a US-trained random forest. The results were read as suggesting that the CMV-associated TCR signature is, for the most part, present in the CD4+ memory repertoire. Only CD4+CD45RO+ memory cells were sequenced, unlike the original study, which covered naive and memory CD4+ and CD8+ populations. A median bootstrapped AUC of 0.95 with a 95% CI of 0.76-1.00 was achieved on the Belgian cohort by the original-framework classifier.

The CDR3 covers 16 residues, taking in both the cysteine and the phenylalanine. The entry retains the CDR3 DNA only, 48 bases that are in frame from base 1. Remarks on this clone: Its antigen is still unknown. Per-base quality was not reported, and no clone a single base away is much larger than it.

The Quick-DNA Microprep Kit was used to extract genomic DNA from the sorted cells. TCRbeta DNA was amplified with the immunoSEQ hsTCRbeta kit following the manufacturer's protocol. An Illumina MiSeq instrument was used to sequence the TCRbeta libraries. The paper's processing steps were these. Removing out-of-frame sequences left 2,204,828 distinct TCRbeta sequences, an average of around 67,000 per individual. Each individual was scored using the number of around 180 previously reported CMV-associated TCRbeta sequences that the individual carried and the total number of productive distinct TCRbeta sequences. A beta-binomial model was reimplemented in Python, and scikit-learn random forests with default parameters were trained on US cohort data. Classifier performance on the Belgian cohort was summarized as median AUC with percentile confidence intervals over 10,000 bootstrap iterations. Entries here come from immuneACCESS through TCRdb and include only in-frame sequences with V and J called. Some clones fail to appear in such tables; in the studies checked, an unresolved V gene covers under half of the shortfall, and the cause of the remainder is unknown. V, J and clone size were drawn from that table, and D and trimming were deduced from the DNA. The sample table records 45,000 to 60,000 clones; about 80% of these occur just once. The biggest ten clones account for around 1.5% of the sample.

A FACSAria II was used to sort memory CD4+ T cells, defined as single viable CD3+CD4+CD8-CD45RO+ cells. To determine CMV serostatus, a Roche Elecsys assay was used that detects serum IgG against CMV pp150, pp28, p38 and p52. Following thawing, total CD4+ T cells were enriched through positive selection using CD4 magnetic microbeads. The samples came from a separate study whose specific focus was interrogating the CD4+ T cell memory repertoire. Following standard operating procedures, peripheral blood mononuclear cells were isolated and cryopreserved, while serum was kept at -80 degrees C. CD3-PerCP (BW264/56), CD4-APC (RPA-T4), CD45RO-PE (UCHT1) and CD8-Pacific Orange (3B5) antibodies were used for staining, and non-viable cells were excluded with Sytox blue.

What was sequenced was memory CD4+ T cells from blood. This chain joins TRBV21-1 to TRBJ1-5; the table calls TRBD1, which could not be checked here. TRBV21-1 is a documented pseudogene. This TCR derives from an adult in good health and CMV-seropositive. The CDR3 has the sequence CASSQTYIQVNQPQHF. The bases read TGTGCCAGCAGCCAGACCTATATACAGGTGAATCAGCCCCAGCATTTT.